Listed here is a single T cell receptor (beta chain). Only in-frame clones appear in the TCRdb table, and some are missing; sequencing was by immunoSEQ multiplex PCR. The repertoire holds some 160,000 clones, with 90% to 95% as singletons. Trimming removed 4 bases from V and 0 bases from J, with 12 bases in between. CDR3 length: 16 amino acids. From germline, CDR1 is SNHLY and CDR2 FYNNEI. These data originate in a study of cytomegalovirus exposure and HLA in healthy donors. The sequenced material came from PBMCs. This chain uses TRBV2 with TRBJ2-2; unclear D gene. The sequence was collected from a man between 18 and 29 years old in good health and CMV-seronegative. CDR3 residues: CASSGRRLANTGELFF. The DNA of the CDR3 is TGTGCCAGCAGTGGGCGGCGGCTAGCGAACACCGGGGAGCTGTTTTTT.